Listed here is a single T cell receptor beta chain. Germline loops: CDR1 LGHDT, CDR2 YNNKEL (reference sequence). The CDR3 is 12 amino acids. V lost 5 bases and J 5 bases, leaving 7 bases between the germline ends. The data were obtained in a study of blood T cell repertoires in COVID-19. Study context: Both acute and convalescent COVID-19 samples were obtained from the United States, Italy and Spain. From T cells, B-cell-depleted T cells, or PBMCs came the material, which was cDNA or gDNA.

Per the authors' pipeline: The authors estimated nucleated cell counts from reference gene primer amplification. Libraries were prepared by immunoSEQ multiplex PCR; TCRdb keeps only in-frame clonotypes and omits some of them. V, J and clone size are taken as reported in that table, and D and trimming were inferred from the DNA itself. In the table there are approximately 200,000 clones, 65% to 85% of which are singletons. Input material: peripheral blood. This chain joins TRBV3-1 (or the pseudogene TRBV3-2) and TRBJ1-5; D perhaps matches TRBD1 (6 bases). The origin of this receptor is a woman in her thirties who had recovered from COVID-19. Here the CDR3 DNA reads TGTGCCAGCAGCTACAGGGATCAGCCCCAGCATTTT. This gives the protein CASSYRDQPQHF.